This T cell receptor beta chain was identified during a study of blood T cells in healthy people across ages. Donors ranged from 6 to 90 years old and were healthy Caucasians in Russia. This clonotype was seen a few times. Germline V gives CDR1 MDHEN, CDR2 SYDVKM. The CDR3 contains 14 residues. V gave up 4 bases and J gave up 3 bases, with 12 bases separating them. Using a J-beta primer mix together with a sample-barcoded 5' primer, a second PCR was run for about 7 to 12 cycles. TCRdb passed the 5' RACE reads through MiXCR, listing each CDR3 protein once. This sample has about 1.7 million distinct CDR3 sequences; 28% occur once, and the top ten carry 7.7%.

The gene calls are TRBV28 and TRBJ1-2; a possible D gene is TRBD1 (5 bases). Sequenced sample: blood. This sequence originates from a woman aged 25 to 45 in good health. DNA of the CDR3: TGTGCCAGCAGTTCAACAGGACCTTACTATGGCTACACCTTC. Its translation: CASSSTGPYYGYTF.